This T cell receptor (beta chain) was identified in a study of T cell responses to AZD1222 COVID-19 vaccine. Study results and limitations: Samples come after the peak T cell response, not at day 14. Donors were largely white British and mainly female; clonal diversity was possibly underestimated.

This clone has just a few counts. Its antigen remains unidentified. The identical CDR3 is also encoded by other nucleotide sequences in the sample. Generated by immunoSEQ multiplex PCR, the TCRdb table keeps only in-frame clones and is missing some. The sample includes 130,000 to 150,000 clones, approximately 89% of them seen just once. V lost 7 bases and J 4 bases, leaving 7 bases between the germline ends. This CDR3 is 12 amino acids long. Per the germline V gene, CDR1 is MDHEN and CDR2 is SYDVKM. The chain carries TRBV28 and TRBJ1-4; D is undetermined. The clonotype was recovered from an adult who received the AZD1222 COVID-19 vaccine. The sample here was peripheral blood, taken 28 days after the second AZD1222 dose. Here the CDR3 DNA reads TGTGCCAGCACTGGCTTTAATGAAAAACTGTTTTTT. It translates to CASTGFNEKLFF.